The present entry profiles one T cell receptor (beta chain) with its context. The antigen is undetermined. These data originate in a study of spatial heterogeneity in lung cancer. Broader study findings: Intratumoral expanded alpha and beta TCR counts were found to track tumor mutation counts.

All TCR cDNA molecules were individually tagged with a unique molecular identifier. TCRdb used MiXCR to reprocess the 5' RACE reads, holding one entry per CDR3 protein. Of approximately 2,200 distinct CDR3 sequences detected, approximately 10% appear once; the ten largest clones hold roughly an eighth. Germline-derived CDR1 and CDR2 are MDHEN and SYDVKM. The CDR3 is made up of 15 amino acids. The V gene end was trimmed by 7 bases and the J gene end by 1 base; junction bases not matched to a gene: 3. Time point of the sample: sample taken at primary tumor resection. Patients with untreated early-stage non-small cell lung cancer, numbering around 72, were the donors. Material for sequencing was whole RNA from tumor, nontumor lung or frozen PBMC, left unsorted.

The sequence derives from a female donor with early-stage non-small cell lung cancer. The chain recombines TRBV28 with TRBJ2-5; 13 nucleotides agree with TRBD2. The sequencing used lung tumor tissue, collected at surgery. The CDR3 protein is CASTGLAGFQETQYF. CDR3 nucleotide sequence: TGTGCCAGCACGGGACTAGCGGGATTCCAAGAGACCCAGTACTTC.